This passage covers 10 T cell receptor beta chains from one sample sequenced in a study of OX40 agonist ivuxolimab in advanced cancers. Generated by immunoSEQ multiplex PCR, the TCRdb table keeps only in-frame clones and is missing some. This sample has roughly 76,000 clones, with around 87% found just once. The sequenced sample was CD4+ or CD8+ T cells sorted from blood, obtained in a trial of the OX40 agonist ivuxolimab. These receptors all come from an adult with an advanced solid tumor such as melanoma, head and neck, liver or kidney cancer.

The J gene is TRBJ2-3, the V gene TRBV7-2; 11 bases agree with TRBD2. V shed 0 bases, J shed 6 bases, and the junction held 5 bases outside the gene matches. Germline V CDR1 and CDR2: SGHTA, FQGNSA. The CDR3 has 16 amino acids. The CDR3 region is CASSLAQRLAGDTQYF. The CDR3 nucleotides read TGTGCCAGCAGCTTAGCTCAGAGACTAGCGGGGGATACGCAGTATTTT. Drawing the rest from reference TRBV7-2 and TRBJ2-3, the complete variable domain is GAGVSQSPSNKVTEKGKDVELRCDPISGHTALYWYRQSLGQGLEFLIYFQGNSAPDKSGLPSDRFSAERTGGSVSTLTIQRTQQEDSAVYLCASSLAQRLAGDTQYFGPGTRLTVL.

The chain joins TRBV19 to TRBJ1-5, with D tentatively TRBD1 (5 bases). CDR1 and CDR2 (germline): LNHDA, SQIVND (reference sequence). The CDR3 sequence is 16 residues long. The V and J ends lost 3 bases and 4 bases respectively, with 16 bases between them. The CDR3 nucleotides read TGTGCCAGTAGTATTTTGGCAGGGCAGCTAAATCAGCCCCAGCATTTT. The encoded protein is CASSILAGQLNQPQHF.

V and J are TRBV7-9 and TRBJ1-5; D call uncertain. Trimming cost V 1 base and J 4 bases, with 11 bases left between them. This CDR3 contains 15 residues. The germline V gene has CDR1 SEHNR and CDR2 FQNEAQ (reference sequence). The CDR3 spells CASSLGAETNQPQHF. The CDR3 nucleotides read TGTGCCAGCAGCTTAGGAGCGGAAACAAATCAGCCCCAGCATTTT. The full variable domain, completed using reference TRBV7-9 and TRBJ1-5, is DTGVSQNPRHKITKRGQNVTFRCDPISEHNRLYWYRQTLGQGPEFLTYFQNEAQLEKSRLLSDRFSAERPKGSFSTLEIQRTEQGDSAMYLCASSLGAETNQPQHFGDGTRLSIL.

The rearrangement uses TRBV5-6 and TRBJ2-7, with D uncertain. The germline V and J ends were trimmed by 1 base and 2 bases, with 4 bases remaining between them. This CDR3 contains 12 residues. CDR1 is SGHDT and CDR2 is YYEEEE in the germline V gene. CDR3 amino acids: CASSLKPYEQYF. The CDR3 nucleotides read TGTGCCAGCAGCTTGAAGCCCTACGAGCAGTACTTC.

The rearrangement uses TRBV6-5 and TRBJ1-1; the D is unclear. The germline V gene encodes CDR1 MNHEY and CDR2 SVGAGI. V lost 6 bases, J lost 8 bases, and 10 bases lay in between. CDR3 length equals 11 residues. The CDR3 bases are TGTGCCAGCAGCCGCCATCGGGAAGCTTTCTTT. Translating it yields CASSRHREAFF.

V gene TRBV29-1 combines with J gene TRBJ2-3; TRBD2 matches at 12 bases. Losses at the gene ends were 3 bases for V and 2 bases for J; bases not matched to a gene: 3. Germline CDR1 SQVTM, CDR2 ANQGSEA. The CDR3 spans 15 residues. The CDR3 coding sequence is TGCAGCGTTGACGGGACTAGCGGGTTCACAGATACGCAGTATTTT. As protein: CSVDGTSGFTDTQYF.

This clone was observed once. This chain uses TRBV2 with TRBJ1-6, with a weak D call TRBD1 (6 bases). Trimming took off 6 bases at V and 2 bases at J, with 11 bases between the two ends. The CDR3 is 15 amino acids. Germline CDR1 SNHLY, CDR2 FYNNEI. This chain's CDR3 is CASSRTVPYNSPLHF. The CDR3 nucleotides are TGTGCCAGCAGCCGGACAGTCCCCTATAATTCACCCCTCCACTTT.

J is TRBJ1-5 and V is TRBV7-2, with D possibly matching TRBD1 (5 bases). Trimming took off 8 bases at V and 7 bases at J, with 24 bases between the two ends. The germline gives CDR1 SGHTA, CDR2 FQGNSA. The CDR3 is 16 residues long. In DNA form, the CDR3 reads TGTGCCAGCGATAAGGCCCCGAGGCAGGGAGAGCAGCCCCAGCATTTT. Translating gives CASDKAPRQGEQPQHF. Based on the CDR3 plus reference TRBV7-2 and TRBJ1-5, the full variable domain is GAGVSQSPSNKVTEKGKDVELRCDPISGHTALYWYRQSLGQGLEFLIYFQGNSAPDKSGLPSDRFSAERTGGSVSTLTIQRTQQEDSAVYLCASDKAPRQGEQPQHFGDGTRLSIL.

The CDR3 loop reads CASSVEEGWTGNIQYF. The CDR3 region has the DNA TGTGCCAGCAGCGTAGAGGAAGGGTGGACCGGGAACATTCAGTACTTC. This chain uses TRBV9 with TRBJ2-4, with no clear D. The CDR3 is made up of 16 amino acids. Trimming stripped 0 bases from V and 7 bases from J, with 17 bases between. Looked up from germline, CDR1 is SGDLS and CDR2 is YYNGEE.

The V call is TRBV29-1, the J call TRBJ1-1; 7 positions match TRBD1. The CDR3 is 16 amino acids. CDR1 and CDR2 from the germline V gene are SQVTM and ANQGSEA. The V gene end was trimmed by 6 bases and the J gene end by 10 bases; junction bases not matched to a gene: 23. DNA of the CDR3: TGCAGCGTAGAGCCCCCGACAGGGTCGCTGCGTGGCCGAGCTTTCTTT. It codes for CSVEPPTGSLRGRAFF.